One sample yielded the 25 T cell receptor delta chains listed below, sequenced in a study of gamma-delta chains in newborns, infants, children. TCRdb redid the clone calls on the reads with CATT. The sample includes 3,500 to 5,500 delta-chain clones, 6.2% of them seen just once. The sample was blood. These receptor sequences come from a child who was a newborn, infant or young child, either healthy, febrile or measles-vaccinated (not recorded which).

The J gene is TRDJ2, while no V gene call was made; the table's D gene call, TRDD3, was not cross checked with the DNA. CDR3 length: 16 residues. CDR3 sequence: CACAVLGAPLTAPLFF. The CDR3 coding sequence is TGTGCCTGTGCCGTACTGGGGGCTCCTTTGACAGCCCCACTCTTTTTT.

The rearrangement links TRDV2 to TRDJ3; 8 positions agree with TRDD3. The J gene was missing in TCRdb and was found by matching the end of the DNA to germline. The CDR3 loop spans 20 amino acids. The V segment lost 0 bases and the J segment 0 bases; nucleotides outside the gene matches: 9. Germline V gene sequence: CDR1 GEAIGNYY, CDR2 EKD. The CDR3 spells CACDTGLGAISSWDTRQMFF. The CDR3, as DNA: TGTGCCTGTGACACCGGACTGGGGGCCATCAGCTCCTGGGACACCCGACAGATGTTTTTC.

As to this clone: One end of the junction is discordant with germline, which a read error may explain. The chain carries TRDV2 and TRDJ3; TRDD3 matches 13 bases. Germline CDR1 and CDR2: GEAIGNYY and EKD. The CDR3 has 21 amino acids. The CDR3, as DNA: TGTGCCTGTGACACGTTACTGGGGGATACGCCGGGAGCCTGGGACATCCGACAGATGTTTTTC. It yields the protein CACDTLLGDTPGAWDIRQMFF.

This clone was seen more than once but under ten times. The sample carries other DNA sequences with the same CDR3. CDR3 sequence reads: CACDVLGDTSWDTRQMFF. Here the CDR3 DNA reads TGTGCCTGTGACGTACTGGGGGATACGTCCTGGGACACCCGACAGATGTTTTTC. V and J are TRDV2 and TRDJ3; TRDD3 matches at 13 bases. From germline, CDR1 is GEAIGNYY and CDR2 EKD. V lost 3 bases and J lost 1; bases outside the gene matches: 2. The length of the CDR3 is 18 residues.

J gene TRDJ3 was identified, but the V gene was not called; TRDD3, as called in the table, went unchecked against the DNA. The CDR3 runs 17 residues. CDR3 region: CATVLGDISLDTRQMFF. The CDR3 nucleotides read TGTGCCACAGTACTGGGGGATATCTCCTTGGACACCCGACAGATGTTTTTC.

This clone appeared a few times. At one end, the junction sequence differs from germline, possibly due to a read error. The chain employs TRDV2 and TRDJ2; 11 bases line up with TRDD3. Germline V CDR1 and CDR2: GEAIGNYY, EKD. This CDR3 region has 16 residues. In DNA form, the CDR3 reads TGTGCCTGTGACATACTGGGGGATAATTTGACGGCACAACTCTTCTTT. Translation: CACDILGDNLTAQLFF.

Relative to its sample, this clone is medium-sized. The rearrangement uses TRDV2 and TRDJ3, with 7 bases lining up with TRDD3. The CDR3 loop spans 20 amino acids. J lost 0 bases, V lost 0 bases, and 10 bases had no gene match. Germline values: CDR1 GEAIGNYY, CDR2 EKD. CDR3 amino acids: CACDTVLGYLSSWDTRQMFF. The DNA for the CDR3 is TGTGCCTGTGACACCGTTTTGGGATACTTAAGCTCCTGGGACACCCGACAGATGTTTTTC.

This clone was recorded a few times. The rearrangement links TRDV2 to TRDJ3, with TRDD3 identical over 12 bases. The CDR3 length is 21 residues. V gave up 2 bases and J gave up 0 bases; unmatched junction bases: 10. The germline V gene encodes CDR1 GEAIGNYY and CDR2 EKD. In DNA, the CDR3 is TGTGCCTGTGACAACATACTGGGGGATACCCTCAGCTCCTGGGACACCCGACAGATGTTTTTC. This translates into CACDNILGDTLSSWDTRQMFF.

This clone is deemed medium-sized (0.01 to 0.1%). The chain employs TRDV2 and TRDJ3, with 13 bases identical to TRDD3. V lost 1 base, J lost 2 bases, and 7 bases stayed unmatched. Germline lookup yields CDR1 GEAIGNYY and CDR2 EKD. CDR3 length: 20 residues. The CDR3 DNA reads TGTGCCTGTGACACACCGGGTACTGGGGGATACGCCTGGGACACCCGACAGATGTTTTTC. Amino acids: CACDTPGTGGYAWDTRQMFF.

This clone came up a few times. This rearrangement joins TRDV2 to TRDJ2; TRDD3 agrees at 7 bases. The V segment lost 7 bases and the J segment 3 bases; nucleotides outside the gene matches: 7. Per germline, CDR1 GEAIGNYY and CDR2 EKD. The CDR3 runs 14 residues. The CDR3 nucleotides are TGTGCCTGGCTCTGGGGGCCCCTGACAGCACAACTCTTCTTT. This codes for CAWLWGPLTAQLFF.

This clone was counted a few times. This rearrangement joins TRDV2 to TRDJ3; TRDD3 aligns across 9 bases. CDR1 and CDR2 from the germline V gene are GEAIGNYY and EKD. With 7 bases clipped from V and 0 bases from J, the junction kept 6 bases outside the gene matches. The CDR3 sequence is 17 residues long. The CDR3 region is CACRYWGSSWDTRQMFF. Written as DNA, the CDR3 is TGTGCCTGCCGGTACTGGGGGAGCTCCTGGGACACCCGACAGATGTTTTTC.

This clone was counted a few times. The chain couples TRDV2 to TRDJ3; 13 bases line up with TRDD3. The CDR3 runs 20 residues. V trimming: 3 bases; J trimming: 0 bases; junction bases outside the gene matches: 7. Germline lookup yields CDR1 GEAIGNYY and CDR2 EKD. The CDR3 sequence is CACDSTGGYDSSWDTRQMFF. DNA of the CDR3: TGTGCCTGTGACTCTACTGGGGGATACGATAGCTCCTGGGACACCCGACAGATGTTTTTC.

This clone was seen only a few times. The same CDR3 can be traced to other DNA sequences in this sample. The V and J genes are TRDV2 and TRDJ3, with 9 bases fitting TRDD3. Germline CDR1 is GEAIGNYY and CDR2 is EKD. Trimming removed 3 bases from V and 1 base from J; junction bases left unmatched: 6. This CDR3 spans 18 amino acids. The CDR3 sequence is CACDVLGDGSWDTRQMFF. In nucleotides, the CDR3 is TGTGCCTGTGACGTCCTGGGGGATGGTTCCTGGGACACCCGACAGATGTTTTTC.

This clone was picked up a small number of times. The chain links TRDV2 to TRDJ3; 11 bases agree with TRDD3. Germline V gene data show CDR1 as GEAIGNYY and CDR2 as EKD. Trimming at V came to 5 bases and at J to 0 bases, leaving 8 bases not matched to a gene. The CDR3 runs 19 residues. CDR3 region: CACGTYWGISSWDTRQMFF. The CDR3 region has the DNA TGTGCCTGTGGCACGTACTGGGGGATAAGCTCCTGGGACACCCGACAGATGTTTTTC.

The chain has TRDV2 and TRDJ3; the D is unclear. V was trimmed by 0 bases and J by 1 base, leaving 9 bases between them. Germline CDR1 GEAIGNYY, CDR2 EKD. The CDR3 loop spans 17 amino acids. The CDR3 here is CACDTVTFSWDTRQMFF. In nucleotides, the CDR3 is TGTGCCTGTGACACCGTTACTTTTTCCTGGGACACCCGACAGATGTTTTTC.

By share, this clone counts as medium-sized (0.01 to 0.1%). A read error is likely here: a far larger clone is one base away. The chain recombines TRDV2 with TRDJ1, with TRDD3 identical over 7 bases. The CDR3 loop spans 14 amino acids. Germline V gives CDR1 GEAIGNYY, CDR2 EKD. V lost 2 bases, J lost 0 bases, and 2 bases stayed unmatched. This CDR3 reads CACDILGYTDKLIF. The CDR3 DNA reads TGTGCCTGTGACATACTGGGGTACACCGATAAACTCATCTTT.

This clone was counted only a few times. A much larger clone sits a single nucleotide away, making a read error possible. The chain employs TRDV2 and TRDJ2; TRDD3 aligns across 9 bases. The CDR3 is 15 residues long. Germline values: CDR1 GEAIGNYY, CDR2 EKD. V lost 5 bases and J lost 1; bases outside the gene matches: 4. CDR3 nucleotide sequence: TGTGCCTGTGGCACACTGGGGGATTTGACAGCACAACTCTTCTTT. Its protein product is CACGTLGDLTAQLFF.

The V gene lacks a call, and TRDJ3 is the J gene; the table's TRDD3 call for D was not verified on the DNA. The CDR3 contains 19 residues. CDR3 in DNA: TGTGCCTGTGCCGTACTGGGGGACGTGAGCTCCTGGGACACCCGACAGATGTTTTTC. Protein product: CACAVLGDVSSWDTRQMFF.

The V and J genes are TRDV1 and TRDJ3; 8 bases align to TRDD3. No J gene is reported in TCRdb; it was inferred here by comparing the DNA with germline. This CDR3 has 20 amino acids. With 7 bases clipped from V and 2 bases from J, the junction kept 16 bases outside the gene matches. Germline V gene lookup returns CDR1 TSWWSYY and CDR2 QGS. The CDR3 region is CALAAGLGVPSAWDTRQMFF. The CDR3 DNA is TGTGCTCTTGCGGCGGGACTGGGGGTCCCCAGCGCCTGGGACACCCGACAGATGTTTTTC.

J is TRDJ2 and V is TRDV2, with 12 bases that match TRDD3. CDR1 is GEAIGNYY and CDR2 is EKD in the germline V gene. This CDR3 is built from 18 residues. Trimming cost V 3 bases and J 0 bases; bases outside gene matches: 7. The DNA of the CDR3 is TGTGCCTGTGACCCCCTCTCTGGGGGATACGCTTTGACAGCACAACTCTTCTTT. This gives the protein CACDPLSGGYALTAQLFF.

In the case of this clone: A far larger clone is just one base off, so this is likely a read error. The chain is built from TRDV2 and TRDJ3, with 11 bases identical to TRDD3. Germline V CDR1 and CDR2: GEAIGNYY, EKD. Trimming took 2 bases from V and 0 from J; bases not matched to a gene: 5. This CDR3 contains 19 residues. CDR3 DNA sequence: TGTGCCTGTGACATCGTACTGGGGGATAGCTCCTGGGACACCCGACAGATGTTTTTC. As protein: CACDIVLGDSSWDTRQMFF.

This clone showed up just a few times. The chain is built from TRDV1 and TRDJ1; TRDD2 is a possible D gene (5 bases). V dropped 1 base and J dropped 2 bases, with 20 bases sitting between them. Germline-derived CDR1 and CDR2 are TSWWSYY and QGS. This CDR3 spans 18 amino acids. The chain's CDR3 is CALGEPLHSAYVTDKLIF. The CDR3 nucleotides are TGTGCTCTTGGGGAACCCCTACACTCCGCGTACGTGACCGATAAACTCATCTTT.

With respect to this clone: The translation of this DNA and the TCRdb protein of a much larger clone differ at residue 5, probably owing to a read error; the protein shown here is translated from the DNA. The chain couples TRDV2 to TRDJ3; 12 bases agree with TRDD3. The CDR3 totals 18 residues. V was clipped by 3 bases and J by 1 base; unmatched bases: 3. CDR1 GEAIGNYY and CDR2 EKD come from the germline V gene. The CDR3 reads CACDAGGYASWDTRQMFF. CDR3 nucleotides: TGTGCCTGTGACGCTGGGGGATACGCGTCCTGGGACACCCGACAGATGTTTTTC.

This clone came up a few times. The same CDR3 arises from other DNA sequences in this sample as well. The J gene is TRDJ3, the V gene TRDV2; TRDD3 aligns across 9 bases. CDR3 size: 18 residues. V gave up 0 bases and J gave up 1 base; unmatched junction bases: 3. The V gene's germline CDR1 is GEAIGNYY and CDR2 EKD. The CDR3 DNA follows: TGTGCCTGTGACACCGGGGATACGCGTTCCTGGGACACCCGACAGATGTTTTTC. Its translation is CACDTGDTRSWDTRQMFF.

Concerning this clone itself: A far more abundant clone sits one base away, making this likely a read error. At the DNA level, this CDR3 is encoded by other sequences in the same sample as well. J is TRDJ2 and V is TRDV2; TRDD3 matches 7 bases. From germline, CDR1 is GEAIGNYY and CDR2 EKD. The V gene end was trimmed by 0 bases and the J gene end by 4 bases; junction bases not matched to a gene: 1. This CDR3 comprises 14 residues. The CDR3 DNA is TGTGCCTGTGACACCTGGGGGACGACAGCACAACTCTTCTTT. This encodes CACDTWGTTAQLFF.